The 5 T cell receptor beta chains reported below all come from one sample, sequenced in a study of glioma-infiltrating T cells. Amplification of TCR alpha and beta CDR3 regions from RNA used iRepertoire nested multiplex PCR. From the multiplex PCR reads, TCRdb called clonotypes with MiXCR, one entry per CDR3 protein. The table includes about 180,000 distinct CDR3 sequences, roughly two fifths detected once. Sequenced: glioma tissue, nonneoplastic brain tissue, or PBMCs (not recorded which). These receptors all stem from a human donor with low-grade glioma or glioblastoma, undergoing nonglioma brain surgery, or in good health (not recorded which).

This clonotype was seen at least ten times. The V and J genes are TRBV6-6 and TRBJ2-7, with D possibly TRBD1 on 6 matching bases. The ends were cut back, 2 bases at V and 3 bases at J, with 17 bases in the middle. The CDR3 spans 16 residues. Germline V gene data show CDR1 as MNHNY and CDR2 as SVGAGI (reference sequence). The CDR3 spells CASSYGTSRRDYEQYF. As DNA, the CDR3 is TGTGCCAGCAGTTACGGGACATCTAGAAGGGACTACGAGCAGTACTTC.

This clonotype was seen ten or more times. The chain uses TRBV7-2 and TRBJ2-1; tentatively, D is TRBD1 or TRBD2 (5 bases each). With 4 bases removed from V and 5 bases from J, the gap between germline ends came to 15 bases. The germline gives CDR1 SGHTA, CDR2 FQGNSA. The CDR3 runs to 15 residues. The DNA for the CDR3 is TGTGCCAGCAGCTCCCGGGACCCCACCGACAATGAGCAGTTCTTC. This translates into CASSSRDPTDNEQFF.

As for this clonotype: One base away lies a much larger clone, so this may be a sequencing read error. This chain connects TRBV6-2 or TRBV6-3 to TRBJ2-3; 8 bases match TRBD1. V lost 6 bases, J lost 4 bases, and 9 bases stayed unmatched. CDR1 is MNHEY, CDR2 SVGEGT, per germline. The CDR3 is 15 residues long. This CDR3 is CASSAGAGGSDTQYF. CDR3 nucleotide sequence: TGTGCCAGCAGCGCCGGGGCAGGGGGCTCAGATACGCAGTATTTT.

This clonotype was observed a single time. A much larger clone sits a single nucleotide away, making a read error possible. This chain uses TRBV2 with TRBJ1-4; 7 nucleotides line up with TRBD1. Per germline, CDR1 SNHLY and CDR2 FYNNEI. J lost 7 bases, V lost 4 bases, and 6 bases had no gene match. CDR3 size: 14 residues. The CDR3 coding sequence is TGTGCCAGCAGTGGGAGAGAGGGGGCTGAAAAACTGTTTTTT. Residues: CASSGREGAEKLFF.

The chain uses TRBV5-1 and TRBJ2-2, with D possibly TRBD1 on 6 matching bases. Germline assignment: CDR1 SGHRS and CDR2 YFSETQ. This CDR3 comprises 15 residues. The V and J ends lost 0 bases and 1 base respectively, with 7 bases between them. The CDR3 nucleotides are TGCGCCAGCAGCTTGGTGGACAGGAACACCGGGGAGCTGTTTTTT. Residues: CASSLVDRNTGELFF.